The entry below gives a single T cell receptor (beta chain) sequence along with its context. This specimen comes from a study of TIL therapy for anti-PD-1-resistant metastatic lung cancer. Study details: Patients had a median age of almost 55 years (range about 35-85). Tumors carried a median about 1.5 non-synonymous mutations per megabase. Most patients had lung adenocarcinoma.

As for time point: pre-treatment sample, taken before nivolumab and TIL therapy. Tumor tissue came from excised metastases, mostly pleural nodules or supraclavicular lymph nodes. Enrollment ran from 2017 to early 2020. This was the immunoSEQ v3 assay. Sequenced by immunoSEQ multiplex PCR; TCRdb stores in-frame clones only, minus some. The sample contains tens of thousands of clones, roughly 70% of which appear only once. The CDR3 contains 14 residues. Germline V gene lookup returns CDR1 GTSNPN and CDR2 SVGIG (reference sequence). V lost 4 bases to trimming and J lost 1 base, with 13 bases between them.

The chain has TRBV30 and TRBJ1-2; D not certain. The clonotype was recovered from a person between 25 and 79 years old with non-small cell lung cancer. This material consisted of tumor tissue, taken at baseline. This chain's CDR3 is CAWIFGGFNYGYTF. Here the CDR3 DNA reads TGTGCCTGGATTTTCGGCGGATTTAACTATGGCTACACCTTC.